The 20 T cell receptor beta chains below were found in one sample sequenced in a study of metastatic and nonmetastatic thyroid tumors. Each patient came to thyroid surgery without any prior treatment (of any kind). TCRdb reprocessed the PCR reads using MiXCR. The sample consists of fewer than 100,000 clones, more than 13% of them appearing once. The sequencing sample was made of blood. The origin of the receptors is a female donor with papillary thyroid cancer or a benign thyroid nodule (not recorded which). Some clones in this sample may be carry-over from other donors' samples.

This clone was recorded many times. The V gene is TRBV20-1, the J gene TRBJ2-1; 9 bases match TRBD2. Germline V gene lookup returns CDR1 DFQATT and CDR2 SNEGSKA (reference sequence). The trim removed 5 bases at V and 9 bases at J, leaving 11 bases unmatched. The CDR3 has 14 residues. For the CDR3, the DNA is TGCAGTGCTTCCATTGGCGGGGGGGCCACTGAGCAGTTCTTC. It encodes CSASIGGGATEQFF.

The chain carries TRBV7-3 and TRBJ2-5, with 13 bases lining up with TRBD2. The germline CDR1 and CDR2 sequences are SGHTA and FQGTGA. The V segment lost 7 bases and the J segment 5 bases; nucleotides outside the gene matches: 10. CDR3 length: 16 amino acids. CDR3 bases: TGTGCCAGCATCCCCTGGACTAGCGGGGGCAGGGAGACCCAGTACTTC. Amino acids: CASIPWTSGGRETQYF.

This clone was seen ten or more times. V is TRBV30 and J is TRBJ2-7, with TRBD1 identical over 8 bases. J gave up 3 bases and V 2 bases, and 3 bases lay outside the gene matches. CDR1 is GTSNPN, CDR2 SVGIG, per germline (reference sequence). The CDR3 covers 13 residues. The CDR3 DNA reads TGTGCCTGGAGTATCAGGGGGCTCTACGAGCAGTACTTC. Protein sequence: CAWSIRGLYEQYF.

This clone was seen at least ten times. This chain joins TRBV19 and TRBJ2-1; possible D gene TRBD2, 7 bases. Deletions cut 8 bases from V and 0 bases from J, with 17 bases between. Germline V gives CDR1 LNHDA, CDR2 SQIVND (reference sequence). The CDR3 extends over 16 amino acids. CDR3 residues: CASRVAGASSYNEQFF. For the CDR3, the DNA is TGTGCCAGTCGCGTGGCGGGGGCCTCCTCCTACAATGAGCAGTTCTTC.

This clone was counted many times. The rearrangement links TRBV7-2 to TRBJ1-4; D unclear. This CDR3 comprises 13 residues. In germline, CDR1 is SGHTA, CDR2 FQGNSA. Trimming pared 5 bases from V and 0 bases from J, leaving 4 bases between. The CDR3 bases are TGTGCCAGCAGCGGCACAACTAATGAAAAACTGTTTTTT. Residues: CASSGTTNEKLFF.

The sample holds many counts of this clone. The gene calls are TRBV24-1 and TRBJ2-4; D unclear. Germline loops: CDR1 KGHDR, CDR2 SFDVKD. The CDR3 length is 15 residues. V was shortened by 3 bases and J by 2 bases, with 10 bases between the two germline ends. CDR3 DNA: TGTGCCACCAGTGATCAAAGAGAGTCCAAAAACATTCAGTACTTC. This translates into CATSDQRESKNIQYF.

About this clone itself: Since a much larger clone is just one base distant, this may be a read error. CDR3 sequence reads: CASSPAGGASTYTQYF. In DNA form, the CDR3 reads TGTGCCAGCAGCCCAGCGGGGGGTGCTAGCACATATACGCAGTATTTT. The chain carries TRBV7-3 and TRBJ2-3; 9 nucleotides align to TRBD2. This CDR3 spans 16 amino acids. The germline gives CDR1 SGHTA, CDR2 FQGTGA.

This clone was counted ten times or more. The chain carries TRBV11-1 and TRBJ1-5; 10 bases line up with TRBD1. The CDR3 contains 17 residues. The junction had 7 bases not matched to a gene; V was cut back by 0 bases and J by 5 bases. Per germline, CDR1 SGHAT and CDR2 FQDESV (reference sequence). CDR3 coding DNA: TGTGCCAGCAGCTTAGCGCCCCCGGGACAGGGGCATCAGCCCCAGCATTTT. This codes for CASSLAPPGQGHQPQHF.

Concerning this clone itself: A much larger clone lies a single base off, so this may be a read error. The CDR3, as DNA: TGCAGTGCTAGGTCCACTAGCGGAAGCACAGATACGCAGTATTTT. It encodes CSARSTSGSTDTQYF. J is TRBJ2-3 and V is TRBV20-1; 8 bases are a match to TRBD2. Germline CDR1 and CDR2: DFQATT and SNEGSKA (reference sequence). The ends lost 3 bases at V and 0 bases at J; junction bases unmatched: 5. The CDR3 is 15 residues long.

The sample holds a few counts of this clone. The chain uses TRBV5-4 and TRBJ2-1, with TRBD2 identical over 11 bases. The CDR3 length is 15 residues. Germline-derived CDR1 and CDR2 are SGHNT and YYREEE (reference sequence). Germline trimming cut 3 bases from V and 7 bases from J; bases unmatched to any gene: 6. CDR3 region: CASSYGTSGSNEQFF. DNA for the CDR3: TGTGCCAGCAGCTACGGGACTAGCGGTAGTAATGAGCAGTTCTTC.

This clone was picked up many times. The CDR3 loop reads CASSLGRVADRPEAFF. In nucleotides, the CDR3 is TGCGCCAGCAGCTTGGGAAGGGTAGCGGACCGCCCTGAAGCTTTCTTT. The rearrangement joins TRBV5-1 to TRBJ1-1; D remains ambiguous. V lost 0 bases and J 6 bases, leaving 18 bases between the germline ends. This CDR3 region has 16 residues. Germline V gives CDR1 SGHRS, CDR2 YFSETQ.

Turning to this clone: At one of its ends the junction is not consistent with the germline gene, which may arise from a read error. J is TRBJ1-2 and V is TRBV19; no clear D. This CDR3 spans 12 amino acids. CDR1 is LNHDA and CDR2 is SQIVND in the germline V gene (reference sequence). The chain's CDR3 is CASSIARVKTIF. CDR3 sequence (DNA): TGTGCCAGTAGTATAGCTCGGGTGAAGACCATCTTC.

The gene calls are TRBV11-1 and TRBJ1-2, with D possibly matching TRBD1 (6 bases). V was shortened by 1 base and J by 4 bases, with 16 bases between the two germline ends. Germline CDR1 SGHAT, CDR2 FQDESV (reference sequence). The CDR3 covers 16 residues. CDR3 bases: TGTGCCAGCAGCTTAGGACGGACAGTGGCCGTCTATGGCTACACCTTC. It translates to CASSLGRTVAVYGYTF.

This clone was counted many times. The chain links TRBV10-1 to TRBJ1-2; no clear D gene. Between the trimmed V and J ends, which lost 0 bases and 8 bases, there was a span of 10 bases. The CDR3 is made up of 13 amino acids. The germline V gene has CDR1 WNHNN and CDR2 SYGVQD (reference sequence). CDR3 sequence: CASSESGDRGYTF. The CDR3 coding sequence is TGCGCCAGCAGTGAGTCCGGGGATCGGGGCTACACCTTC.

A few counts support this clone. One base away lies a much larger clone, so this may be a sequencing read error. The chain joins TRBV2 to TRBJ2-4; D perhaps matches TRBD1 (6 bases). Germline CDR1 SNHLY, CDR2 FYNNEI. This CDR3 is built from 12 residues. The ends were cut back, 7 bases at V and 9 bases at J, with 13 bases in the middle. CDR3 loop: CASKGHASIQYF. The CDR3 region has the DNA TGTGCCAGCAAGGGACATGCGTCCATTCAGTACTTC.

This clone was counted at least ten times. CDR3 DNA sequence: TGTGCCAGCAGTTATAGCCGGGGTTTGACCACAGATACGCAGTATTTT. Amino acid sequence: CASSYSRGLTTDTQYF. The chain recombines TRBV6-5 with TRBJ2-3; D is possibly TRBD2 (5 bases). The germline V and J ends were trimmed by 3 bases and 2 bases, with 15 bases remaining between them. CDR1 is MNHEY, CDR2 SVGAGI, per germline. CDR3 length: 16 residues.

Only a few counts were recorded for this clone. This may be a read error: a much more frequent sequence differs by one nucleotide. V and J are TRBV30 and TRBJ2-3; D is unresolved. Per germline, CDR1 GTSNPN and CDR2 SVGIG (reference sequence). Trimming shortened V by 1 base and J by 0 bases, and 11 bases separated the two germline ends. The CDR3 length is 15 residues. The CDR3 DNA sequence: TGTGCCTGGAGTGCCCTAGGGTGTAGCACAGATACGCAGTATTTT. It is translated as CAWSALGCSTDTQYF.

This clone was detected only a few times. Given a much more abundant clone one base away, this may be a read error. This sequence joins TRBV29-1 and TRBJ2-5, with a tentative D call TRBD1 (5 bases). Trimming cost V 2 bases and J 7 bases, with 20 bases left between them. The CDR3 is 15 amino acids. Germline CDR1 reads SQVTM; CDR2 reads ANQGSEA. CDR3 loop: CSVECRADPLGTQYF. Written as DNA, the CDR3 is TGCAGCGTTGAATGCAGGGCCGACCCGTTAGGGACCCAGTACTTC.

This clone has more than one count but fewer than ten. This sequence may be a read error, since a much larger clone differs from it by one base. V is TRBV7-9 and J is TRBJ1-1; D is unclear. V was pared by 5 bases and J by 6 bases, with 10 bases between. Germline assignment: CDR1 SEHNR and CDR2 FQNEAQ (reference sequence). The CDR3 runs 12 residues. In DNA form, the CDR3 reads TGTGCCAGCAGCCCCTGTGTGCCTGAAGCTTTCTTT. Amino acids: CASSPCVPEAFF.

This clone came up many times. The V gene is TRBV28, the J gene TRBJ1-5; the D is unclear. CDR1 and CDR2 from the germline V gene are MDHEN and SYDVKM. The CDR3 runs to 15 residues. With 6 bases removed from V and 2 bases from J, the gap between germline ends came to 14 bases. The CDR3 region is CASRSRARGNQPQHF. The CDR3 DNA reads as TGTGCCAGCAGGTCACGAGCTCGGGGCAATCAGCCCCAGCATTTT.